Listed below are T cell receptor beta chains from one sample, sequenced in a study of blood T cell repertoires in COVID-19. TCRdb's copy holds only in-frame clones and misses some; the assay was immunoSEQ multiplex PCR. The sample shows 110,000 to 150,000 clones, roughly 86% of them seen only once. Sequencing used peripheral blood. Source of these receptors: a man in his 70s with acute or convalescent COVID-19. Each CDR3 is given with its conserved first and last residue. Fields, in order: D gene, V gene, CDR3 protein. The D gene is left open where the match is weak.

NA	TRBV11-2	CASSLNLGGAEAFF
TRBD2	TRBV6-4	CASSDSRGLTDTQYF
NA	TRBV12-3/TRBV12-4	CASSFAKTQYF
NA	TRBV5-6	CASRRGVANTGELFF
TRBD2	TRBV3-1/TRBV3-2	CASSQVGRDYTSNTGELFF
TRBD2	TRBV5-1	CASSLEGLARHEQYF
NA	TRBV5-1	CASSGGSSGANVLTF
NA	TRBV30	CAWRHQGLGSNQPQHF
TRBD1	TRBV5-1	CASSRGTVGNTIYF
NA	TRBV10-2	CASSGTGRMTEAFF
NA	TRBV10-2	CASSEQGPGEQYF
TRBD1	TRBV11-1	CASSSRMTGGNSPLHF
NA	TRBV13	CAVGSGRVEAFF
TRBD1	TRBV5-1	CASSRGQGAMETEAFF
TRBD2	TRBV6-2/TRBV6-3	CASSPSGGAFANTGELFF
NA	TRBV7-8	CASSLAWGVSGNTIYF
NA	TRBV20-1	CSASYREEKLFF
NA	TRBV6-5	CASRDHRATNEKLFF
NA	TRBV28	CASRLDSIYEQYF
NA	TRBV5-1	CASSPRPGSETQYF
TRBD1	TRBV7-3	CASSLTGNRDRYNEQFF
NA	TRBV30	CAWSAGEKLFF
TRBD2	TRBV5-1	CASSSRTSGSTDTQYF
TRBD1	TRBV19	CASSPVQGGVTEAFF
TRBD1	TRBV10-3	CAISESPTGTFDYTF
NA	TRBV27	CASSLQTYEQYF
NA	TRBV6-1	CASSETGRGSEGYTF
NA	TRBV3-1/TRBV3-2	CASSQKGGSPLHF
NA	TRBV10-1	CASSESSEAKNIQYF
TRBD2	TRBV14	CASSRTSGTDTQYF
TRBD1	TRBV7-9	CASTGQGRLYGYTF
NA	TRBV6-5	CASTRGLQETQYF
NA	TRBV6-5	CASSYAGSYEQFF
TRBD2	TRBV29-1	CSVPGVSGSKNEQFF
NA	TRBV29-1	CSARKAAGGTGDEQFF
NA	TRBV6-2/TRBV6-3	CASSHGEGRQRTF
TRBD1	TRBV7-2	CASSRDREAYGYTF
TRBD1	TRBV19	CASSTDRGNYGYTF
NA	TRBV7-2	CASSSLGPRNTEAFF
TRBD1	TRBV12-3/TRBV12-4	CASSLGGDRRLF
NA	TRBV3-1/TRBV3-2	CASSPTGSSGNTIYF
TRBD1	TRBV6-6	CASSPGTGNRETQYF
NA	TRBV5-3	CARSLCGRAIQETQYF
TRBD2	TRBV2	CASSSGRAFDTQYF
NA	TRBV27	CASRRSRQGPYEQYF
NA	TRBV19	CASRRVGNSNQPQHF
TRBD2	TRBV5-1	CASSLRNSGGANEQYF
NA	TRBV19	CASSIATGGNYWEPQHF
NA	TRBV19	CASSIFPQGAQPQHF
NA	TRBV27	CASSPQGPRFEQYF
TRBD2	TRBV27	CASSLAGGTYNEQFF
NA	TRBV11-2	CASSLTTGSGNTIYF
NA	TRBV11-2	CASELTVGGELFF
TRBD1	TRBV10-2	CASSPQGRGHPPTQHF
NA	TRBV2	CASSEAQAYRYEQYF